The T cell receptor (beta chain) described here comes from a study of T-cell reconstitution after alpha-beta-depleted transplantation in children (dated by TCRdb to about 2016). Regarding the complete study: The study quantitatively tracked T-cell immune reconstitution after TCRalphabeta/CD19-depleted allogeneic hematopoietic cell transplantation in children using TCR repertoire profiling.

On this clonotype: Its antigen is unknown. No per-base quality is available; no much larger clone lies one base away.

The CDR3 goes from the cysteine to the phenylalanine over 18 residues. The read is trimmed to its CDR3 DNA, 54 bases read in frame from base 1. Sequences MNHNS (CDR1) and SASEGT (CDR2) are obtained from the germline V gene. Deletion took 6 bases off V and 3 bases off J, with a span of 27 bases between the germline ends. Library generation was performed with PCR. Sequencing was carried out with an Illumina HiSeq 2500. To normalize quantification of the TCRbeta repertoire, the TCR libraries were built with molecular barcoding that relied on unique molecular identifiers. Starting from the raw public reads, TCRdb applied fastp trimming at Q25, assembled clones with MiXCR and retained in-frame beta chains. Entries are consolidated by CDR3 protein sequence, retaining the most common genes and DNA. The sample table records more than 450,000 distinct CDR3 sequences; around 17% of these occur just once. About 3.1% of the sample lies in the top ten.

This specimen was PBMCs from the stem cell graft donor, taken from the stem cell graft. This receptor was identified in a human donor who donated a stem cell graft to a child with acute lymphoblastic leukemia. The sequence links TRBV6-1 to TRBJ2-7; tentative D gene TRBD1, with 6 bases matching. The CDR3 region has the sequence CASSPTMGAHNESYEQYF. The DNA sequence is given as TGTGCCAGCAGCCCAACGATGGGGGCGCACAACGAAAGCTACGAGCAGTACTTC.